This T cell receptor (beta chain) was captured by sequencing in a study of molecular identifiers for immune sequencing clone quantification (dated by TCRdb to the late 2010s). For context, the study as a whole: In a replicate experiment, RNA from about 21,000 or 97,000 naive CD8 T cells was split into five aliquots, four of which were sequenced. The study was a methods study using CD8 T cells to benchmark molecular-identifier clustering-based TCR repertoire sequencing (MIDCIRS) and TCR RNA copy counting.

Receptors were amplified or captured by PCR. Sequenced on a NextSeq 500. Bulk TCR libraries were prepared as previously described, using TCR primers listed in Table S5. Purification of total RNA was performed with the Qiagen AllPrep DNA/RNA kit. Before analysis, reads from multiple sequencing runs of one library were combined. Per the authors' processing: Only reads with exact TCR constant sequence were kept, trimmed to 150 nt, and grouped by their 12-nt molecular barcodes. Reads inside each barcode group were sub-clustered using a 15% Levenshtein threshold, and a quality-weighted consensus sequence was constructed for each RNA molecule. Non-functional sequences were excluded, and lower-count sequences lying one edit away from another sequence were also excluded. Based on a fit of two negative binomial distributions, barcode sub-clusters having less than 20% of the maximum read count were discarded. The public reads were quality trimmed at Q25 with fastp and then assembled into clones with MiXCR by TCRdb, keeping productive beta chains. Every distinct CDR3 protein forms one entry, paired with its most common genes and DNA. None of the V and J calls come from the authors' own analysis; TCRdb made them. Present in this sample are some 680,000 distinct CDR3 sequences, roughly 27% of which were seen just once. Together, the top ten hold 0.7% to 0.95% of the sample.

To note about this clonotype: Its antigen is not yet known. No per-base quality is available; no much larger clone lies one base away.

Measured from the cysteine to the phenylalanine, the CDR3 is 12 residues long. The DNA shown is the 36-base CDR3, in frame from base 1. V is cut back by 10 bases and J by 2 bases, with 5 bases in the junction unmatched. According to the germline V gene, CDR1 reads SGHTS and CDR2 reads YDEGEE. Naive CD8 T cell libraries were made from 20,000 to 1,000,000 sorted cells using 10%, 30% or 50% of purified RNA. On a BD FACSAria II, naive CD8 T cells were FACS-sorted as CD8+CD4-CCR7+CD45RA+ and collected into RLT Plus buffer. To test detection sensitivity, Jurkat RNA equivalent to approximately ten TCR copies was spiked into samples of about 17,000-1,100,000 naive CD8 T cells. Enrichment of CD8 T cells was done with RosetteSep CD8+ T Cell Enrichment Cocktail plus Ficoll-Paque, and ACK red cell lysis came afterward. General conclusions and limits of the study: Identical TCR molecules sharing a barcode could cause highly expanded clone sizes to be underestimated. When barcode sub-clustering was omitted, TCR diversity was inflated by chimeric consensus sequences, with chimeras reaching as high as 47%. In CMV-specific effector cells, clones with more than 20 RNA copies contained over 99% of molecules, whereas in naive cells such clones contained under 1% of molecules. Spiked-in Jurkat TCR RNA equivalent to a single cell was reported to be detectable even among 980,000 or so naive CD8 T cells. About 2.9 recovered TCR RNA copies per cell were obtained by modeling, versus around 10 by digital PCR, implying a capture efficiency of about 30%. The naive libraries included spiked-in Jurkat TCR RNA (around 9 copies' worth), and this RNA is not part of the donor repertoire.

Sequences were obtained from naive CD8+ T cells from blood, with Jurkat cell RNA spiked in. What the cell subset or site label conveys for this sample: FACS-sorted CD8+CD4-CCR7+CD45RA+ naive T cells. Here the chain combines TRBV5-8 and TRBJ2-7, with 8 bases aligning to TRBD1. The receptor comes from a human donor in good health. Some libraries in this study had Jurkat cell RNA spiked in. The CDR3 corresponds to CAQQGQAYEQYF. The DNA sequence is given as TGTGCCCAGCAGGGACAGGCCTACGAGCAGTACTTC.